This TCR beta chain appears in the sequencing data of a study of blood T cell repertoires in COVID-19. For the study at large: Both acute and convalescent COVID-19 samples were obtained from the United States, Italy and Spain. Sample material is recorded as cDNA or gDNA derived from T cells, B-cell-depleted T cells, or PBMCs.

V lost 4 bases and J lost 6; bases outside the gene matches: 12. CDR3 length equals 15 residues. Germline loops: CDR1 SGDLS, CDR2 YYNGEE. How the authors handled the data: Reference gene primer amplification in the assay estimated nucleated cell counts. The repertoire was sequenced with immunoSEQ multiplex PCR; TCRdb's copy has only in-frame clones and lacks some. V, J and clone size were drawn from that table, and D and trimming were deduced from the DNA. There are about 64,000 clones in the sample; 70% to 90% occur only once, and approximately 3.6% lies in the top ten. The sequenced material came from peripheral blood. The chain is built from TRBV9 and TRBJ2-7; 8 nucleotides align to TRBD1. The TCR sequence derives from a man aged 65 to 85 with acute or convalescent COVID-19. As DNA, the CDR3 is TGTGCCAGCAGCTTTACAGGACAGGGAGCGGGCGAGCAGTACTTC. It yields the protein CASSFTGQGAGEQYF.